The rows below give T cell receptor beta chains drawn from one sample of a study of identical twins. TCRdb re-called the 5' RACE reads with MiXCR, one entry per CDR3 protein. Of about 700,000 distinct CDR3 sequences listed, roughly 6% are singletons. The sequenced sample was naive T cells sorted from blood. All receptors derive from a young man in good health. Each CDR3 is given with its conserved first and last residue. A D gene is named only where the DNA matches it firmly. Only part of the rows carry a size: once, few, many, or a class if the clone is expanded.

v_gene	abundance	j_gene	d_gene	CDR3nt	CDR3aa
TRBV4-2	NA	TRBJ2-1	NA	TGTGCCAGCAGCCAAGGGGGGAATAGCAATGAGCAGTTCTTC	CASSQGGNSNEQFF
TRBV27	many	TRBJ2-1	TRBD1	TGTGCCAGCAGTTCTGGGACAGGGTCGGCTGAGCAGTTCTTC	CASSSGTGSAEQFF
TRBV5-1	few	TRBJ1-1	NA	TGCGCCAGCAGCTTGAGGTCCAGGGAGAAAGGGAACACTGAAGCTTTCTTT	CASSLRSREKGNTEAFF
TRBV12-3/TRBV12-4	many	TRBJ2-5	TRBD2	TGTGCCAGCAGCCGTTCTCCTAGCGGGAGTCGGGAGACCCAGTACTTC	CASSRSPSGSRETQYF
TRBV4-1	NA	TRBJ2-4	NA	TGCGCCAGCAGCCAAGAAACTAGCAGAAAAAACATTCAGTACTTC	CASSQETSRKNIQYF
TRBV12-3/TRBV12-4	many	TRBJ2-1	TRBD2	TGTGCCAGCAGGGGGGGGACTAGCGGGAGGAAGGATGAGCAGTTCTTC	CASRGGTSGRKDEQFF
TRBV29-1	many	TRBJ1-2	NA	TGCAGCGTGGCGGTGGGAGACGACTATGGCTACACCTTC	CSVAVGDDYGYTF
TRBV7-9	NA	TRBJ2-4	NA	TGTGCCAGCAGCTTAGAAGCGGGAGCCAAAAACATTCAGTACTTC	CASSLEAGAKNIQYF
TRBV29-1	few	TRBJ1-2	TRBD1	TGCAGCGTTCAAATCGTAAAGGACAGGACACACGGGAAGTGGGGCTACACCTTC	CSVQIVKDRTHGKWGYTF
TRBV5-1	NA	TRBJ2-1	NA	TGCGCCAGCAGCTTGGACGGTAGCGTCTCCTACAATGAGCAGTTCTTC	CASSLDGSVSYNEQFF
TRBV20-1	NA	TRBJ1-2	NA	TGCAGTGCTTCCGACAGCGGAGTTAACTATGGCTACACCTTC	CSASDSGVNYGYTF
TRBV6-2/TRBV6-3	few	TRBJ2-7	NA	TGTGCCAGCAGTTACAGCGGGTGGCAGTACTTC	CASSYSGWQYF
TRBV27	few	TRBJ2-5	TRBD1	TGTGCCAGCAGTTTAGGCGCAACAGGGGGCGAGACCCAGTACTTC	CASSLGATGGETQYF
TRBV6-1	NA	TRBJ2-7	TRBD2	TGTGCCAGCCGCGCCTGGGGACTAGGGGTGATCGAGCAGTACTTC	CASRAWGLGVIEQYF
TRBV6-1	many	TRBJ2-7	TRBD1	TGTGCCAGCAATAATCAAGGGACAGGCCCCTACGAGCAGTACTTC	CASNNQGTGPYEQYF
TRBV4-3	many	TRBJ2-7	TRBD1	TGCGCCAGCAGCCAAGACCCCGGGACAGGGATGAGTTACGAGCAGTACTTC	CASSQDPGTGMSYEQYF
TRBV7-9	NA	TRBJ1-2	NA	TGTGCCAGCAGCTCAACAAGTGGTTCCTATGGCTACACCTTC	CASSSTSGSYGYTF
TRBV28	few	TRBJ2-7	NA	TGTGCCAGCAGTTCCCAGGAGTACGAGCAGTACTTC	CASSSQEYEQYF
TRBV12-3/TRBV12-4	NA	TRBJ1-1	NA	TGTGCCAGCAGTTTCTTTTCTCCGCGGAACACTGAAGCTTTCTTT	CASSFFSPRNTEAFF
TRBV5-1	many	TRBJ2-4	NA	TGCGCCAGCAGCTTGACTTCCGACCACAGGAACCCCAAAAACATTCAGTACTTC	CASSLTSDHRNPKNIQYF
TRBV7-2	NA	TRBJ2-1	NA	TGTGCCAGCAGCTCCACCTTTAGGGACTACAATGAGCAGTTCTTC	CASSSTFRDYNEQFF
TRBV12-3/TRBV12-4	many	TRBJ2-5	TRBD2	TGTGCCAGCAGGCCCGGGGGGGGTGGGGAGACCCAGTACTTC	CASRPGGGGETQYF
TRBV6-5	NA	TRBJ2-7	TRBD1	TGTGCCAGCAGCCACTCCTGGGACAGCTCCTACGAGCAGTACTTC	CASSHSWDSSYEQYF
TRBV5-1	many	TRBJ2-7	TRBD2	TGCGCCAGCAGCCCGAGCCTTAGCGGGAGGGCGGAAGGGGACTTC	CASSPSLSGRAEGDF
TRBV27	many	TRBJ2-5	NA	TGTGCCAGCAGACTTGCGATAGGGATTCGGGAGACCCAGTACTTC	CASRLAIGIRETQYF
TRBV11-3	NA	TRBJ2-3	TRBD2	TGTGCCAGCAGCACTCTGAGCGGGGCGGTGAGCACAGATACGCAGTATTTT	CASSTLSGAVSTDTQYF
TRBV6-1	NA	TRBJ2-1	TRBD2	TGTGCCATCGCTAGCGGGAACTACAATGAGCAGTTCTTC	CAIASGNYNEQFF
TRBV10-3	many	TRBJ1-2	TRBD1	TGTGCCATCAGCACCGGGACAGTCGGGGACTATGGCTACACCTTC	CAISTGTVGDYGYTF
TRBV5-1	NA	TRBJ1-6	TRBD1	TGCGCCAGCAGCGAACCGGGACAGGATAATTCACCCCTCCACTTT	CASSEPGQDNSPLHF
TRBV6-1	NA	TRBJ1-1	NA	TGTGCCAGCAGTGGCGGACACCCCGGAACTGAAGCTTTCTTT	CASSGGHPGTEAFF
TRBV5-1	NA	TRBJ2-6	NA	TGCGCCAGCAGCTTATCAACCATCAGGGTTGATCTGAATGGGGCCAACGTCCTGACTTTC	CASSLSTIRVDLNGANVLTF
TRBV27	NA	TRBJ2-5	TRBD2	TGTGCCAGCAGTTTATGGGCTAGCGGGAGTCTAGAGACCCAGTACTTC	CASSLWASGSLETQYF
TRBV20-1	few	TRBJ2-1	TRBD1	TGCAGTGCTAGAGATCCGCAGGGGGAGAGGGGTTCCTACAATGAGCAGTTCTTC	CSARDPQGERGSYNEQFF
TRBV27	many	TRBJ2-1	NA	TGTGCCAGCAGTTTAGGGGTAGAAGGAGGGGAGCAGTTCTTC	CASSLGVEGGEQFF
TRBV5-6	NA	TRBJ2-7	NA	TGTGCCAGCAGCTTTATGGGTTTTGACGAGCAGTACTTC	CASSFMGFDEQYF
TRBV5-1	many	TRBJ1-1	NA	TGCGCCAGCAGCTTGGCCGTGGGGGCAGGGAACACTGAAGCTTTCTTT	CASSLAVGAGNTEAFF
TRBV6-2/TRBV6-3	NA	TRBJ2-6	NA	TGTGCCAGCAGTTACGGGCTCTCTGGGGCCAACGTCCTGACTTTC	CASSYGLSGANVLTF
TRBV5-1	NA	TRBJ1-1	NA	TGCGCCAGCAGGCGGGAAATGAACACTGAAGCTTTCTTT	CASRREMNTEAFF
TRBV4-3	many	TRBJ1-5	NA	TGCGCCAGCAGCCAAGAGGCGGGCGGCAGACATCAGCCCCAGCATTTT	CASSQEAGGRHQPQHF
TRBV7-3	many	TRBJ2-6	NA	TGTGCCAGCAGCTTATACGGGGCCAACGTCCTGACTTTC	CASSLYGANVLTF
TRBV7-2	NA	TRBJ2-7	NA	TGTGCCAGCAGCTCATCGGCCGGGAGCCCCTACGAGCAGTACTTC	CASSSSAGSPYEQYF
TRBV5-1	many	TRBJ2-1	TRBD2	TGCGCCAGCAGCTGGCTAGCGGGAGACAACAATGAGCAGTTCTTC	CASSWLAGDNNEQFF
TRBV7-9	NA	TRBJ2-7	TRBD1	TGTGCCAGCAGCGCCGCCGGACAGGGCTCTTACGAGCAGTACTTC	CASSAAGQGSYEQYF
TRBV6-1	few	TRBJ2-4	NA	TGTGCCAGCACCCAGCCCGGGACAACGGGGGACATTCAGTACTTC	CASTQPGTTGDIQYF
TRBV3-1	NA	TRBJ2-5	NA	TGTGCCAGCAGCCAAGATGGGACTCCTCAAGAGACCCAGTACTTC	CASSQDGTPQETQYF
TRBV7-9	many	TRBJ1-1	NA	TGTGCCAGCAGCCAGGCCACGGGGGCGCCCCCTGAAGCTTTCTTT	CASSQATGAPPEAFF
TRBV7-8	few	TRBJ2-1	NA	TGTGCCAGCAGCTTGCGGGCCTCTTCCAATGAGCAGTTCTTC	CASSLRASSNEQFF
TRBV3-1	many	TRBJ2-7	NA	TGTGCCAGCAGCCAAACTAGTTACTCCTACGAGCAGTACTTC	CASSQTSYSYEQYF
TRBV30	few	TRBJ1-5	NA	TGTGCCTGGAGTAGGGGAAGGGATCAGCCCCAGCATTTT	CAWSRGRDQPQHF
TRBV6-5	many	TRBJ2-1	NA	TGTGTCAGCGGAAGAGACAATGAGCAGTTCTTC	CVSGRDNEQFF
TRBV2	NA	TRBJ1-3	NA	TGTGCCAGCAGTGAACCGGAGGGATACACCATATATTTT	CASSEPEGYTIYF